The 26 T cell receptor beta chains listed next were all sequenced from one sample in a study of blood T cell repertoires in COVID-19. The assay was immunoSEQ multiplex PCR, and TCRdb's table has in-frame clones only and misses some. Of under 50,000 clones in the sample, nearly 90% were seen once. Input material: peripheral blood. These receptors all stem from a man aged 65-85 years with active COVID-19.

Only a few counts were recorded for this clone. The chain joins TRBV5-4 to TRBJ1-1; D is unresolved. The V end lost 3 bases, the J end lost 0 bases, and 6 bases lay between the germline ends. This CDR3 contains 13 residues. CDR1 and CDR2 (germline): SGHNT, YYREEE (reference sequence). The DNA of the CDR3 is TGTGCCAGCAGCTCGGGGATGAACACTGAAGCTTTCTTT. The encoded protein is CASSSGMNTEAFF. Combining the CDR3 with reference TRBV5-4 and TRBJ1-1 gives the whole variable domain ETGVTQSPTHLIKTRGQQVTLRCSSQSGHNTVSWYQQALGQGPQFIFQYYREEENGRGNFPPRFSGLQFPNYSSELNVNALELDDSALYLCASSSGMNTEAFFGQGTRLTVV.

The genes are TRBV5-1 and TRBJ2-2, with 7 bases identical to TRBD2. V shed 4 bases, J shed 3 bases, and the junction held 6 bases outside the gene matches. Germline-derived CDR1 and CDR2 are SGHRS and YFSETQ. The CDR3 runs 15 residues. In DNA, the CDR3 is TGCGCCAGCAGCCGGGGAGGGCGGGACACCGGGGAGCTGTTTTTT. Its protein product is CASSRGGRDTGELFF.

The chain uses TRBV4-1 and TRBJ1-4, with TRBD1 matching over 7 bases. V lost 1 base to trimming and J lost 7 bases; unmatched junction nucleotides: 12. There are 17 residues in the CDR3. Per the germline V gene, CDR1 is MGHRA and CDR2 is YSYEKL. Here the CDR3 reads CASSQVLLLQGFEKLFF. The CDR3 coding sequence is TGCGCCAGCAGCCAAGTCCTTCTTTTACAGGGGTTTGAAAAACTGTTTTTT.

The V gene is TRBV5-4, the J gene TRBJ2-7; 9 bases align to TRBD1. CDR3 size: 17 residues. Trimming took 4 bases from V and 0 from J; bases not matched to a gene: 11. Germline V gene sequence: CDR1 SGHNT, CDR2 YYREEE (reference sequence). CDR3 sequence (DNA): TGTGCCAGCAGCCCTTCTGGCCGGGACAGGGTCTCCTACGAGCAGTACTTC. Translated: CASSPSGRDRVSYEQYF.

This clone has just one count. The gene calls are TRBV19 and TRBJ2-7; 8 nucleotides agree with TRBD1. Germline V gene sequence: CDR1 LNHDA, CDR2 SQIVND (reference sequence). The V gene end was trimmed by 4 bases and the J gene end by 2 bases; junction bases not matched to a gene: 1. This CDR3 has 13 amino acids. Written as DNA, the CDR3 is TGTGCCAGTAGTAAGACAGGGGCCTACGAGCAGTACTTC. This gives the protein CASSKTGAYEQYF.

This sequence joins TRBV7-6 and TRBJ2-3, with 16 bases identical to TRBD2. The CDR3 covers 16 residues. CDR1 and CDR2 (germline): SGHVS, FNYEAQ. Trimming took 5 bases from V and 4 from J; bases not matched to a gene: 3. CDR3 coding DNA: TGTGCCAGCAGCATTGGGACTAGCGGGGGGGCAGATACGCAGTATTTT. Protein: CASSIGTSGGADTQYF. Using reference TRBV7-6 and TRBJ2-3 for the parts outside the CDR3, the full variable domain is GAGVSQSPRYKVTKRGQDVALRCDPISGHVSLYWYRQALGQGPEFLTYFNYEAQQDKSGLPNDRFSAERPEGSISTLTIQRTEQRDSAMYRCASSIGTSGGADTQYFGPGTRLTVL.

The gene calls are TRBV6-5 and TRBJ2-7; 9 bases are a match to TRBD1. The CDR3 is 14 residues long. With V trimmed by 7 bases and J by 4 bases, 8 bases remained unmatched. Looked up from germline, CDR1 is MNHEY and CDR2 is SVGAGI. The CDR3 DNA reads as TGTGCCAGCAAGAAACAGGGGGCAGGATACGAGCAGTACTTC. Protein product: CASKKQGAGYEQYF.

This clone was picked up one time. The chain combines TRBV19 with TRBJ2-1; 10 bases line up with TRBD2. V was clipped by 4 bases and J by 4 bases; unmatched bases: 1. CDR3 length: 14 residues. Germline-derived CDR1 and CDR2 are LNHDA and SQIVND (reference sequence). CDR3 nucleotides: TGTGCCAGTAGTACACTAGCGGGGTACAATGAGCAGTTCTTC. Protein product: CASSTLAGYNEQFF.

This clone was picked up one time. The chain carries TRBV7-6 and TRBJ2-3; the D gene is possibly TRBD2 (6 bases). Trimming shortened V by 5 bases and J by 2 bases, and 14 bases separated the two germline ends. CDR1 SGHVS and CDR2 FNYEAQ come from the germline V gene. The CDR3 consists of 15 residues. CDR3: CASSPSRGITDTQYF. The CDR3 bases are TGTGCCAGCAGCCCCAGTCGGGGGATCACAGATACGCAGTATTTT. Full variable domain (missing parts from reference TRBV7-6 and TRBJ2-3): GAGVSQSPRYKVTKRGQDVALRCDPISGHVSLYWYRQALGQGPEFLTYFNYEAQQDKSGLPNDRFSAERPEGSISTLTIQRTEQRDSAMYRCASSPSRGITDTQYFGPGTRLTVL.

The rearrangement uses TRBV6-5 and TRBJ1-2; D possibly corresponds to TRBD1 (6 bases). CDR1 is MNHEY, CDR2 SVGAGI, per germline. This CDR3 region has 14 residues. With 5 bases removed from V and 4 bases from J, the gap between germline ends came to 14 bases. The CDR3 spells CASSTRTAFYGYTF. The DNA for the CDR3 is TGTGCCAGCAGTACAAGGACAGCATTCTATGGCTACACCTTC.

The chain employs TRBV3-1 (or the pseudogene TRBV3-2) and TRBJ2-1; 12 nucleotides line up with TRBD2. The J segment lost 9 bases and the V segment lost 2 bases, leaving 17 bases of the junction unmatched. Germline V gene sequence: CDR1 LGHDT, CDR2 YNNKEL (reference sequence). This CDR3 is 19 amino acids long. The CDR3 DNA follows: TGTGCCAGCAGCCAATTTGGGCTGGGGCTAGCGGGGGGGCGCAGTGAGCAGTTCTTC. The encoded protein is CASSQFGLGLAGGRSEQFF.

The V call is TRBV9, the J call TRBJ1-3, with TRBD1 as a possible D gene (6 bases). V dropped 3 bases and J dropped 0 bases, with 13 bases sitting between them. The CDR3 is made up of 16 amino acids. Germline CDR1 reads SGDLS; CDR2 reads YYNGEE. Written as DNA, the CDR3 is TGTGCCAGCAGCGCCAGACAGGAGAGCTCTGGAAACACCATATATTTT. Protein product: CASSARQESSGNTIYF.

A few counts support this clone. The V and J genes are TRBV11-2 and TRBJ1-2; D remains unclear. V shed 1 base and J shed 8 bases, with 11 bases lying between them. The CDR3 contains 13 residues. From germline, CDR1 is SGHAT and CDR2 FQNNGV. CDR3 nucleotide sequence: TGTGCCAGCAGCTTAGCGCTACTCGGGGGCTACACCTTC. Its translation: CASSLALLGGYTF.

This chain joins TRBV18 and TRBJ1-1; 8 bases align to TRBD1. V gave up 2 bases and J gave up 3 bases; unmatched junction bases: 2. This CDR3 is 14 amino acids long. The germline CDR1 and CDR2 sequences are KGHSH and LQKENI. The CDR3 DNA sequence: TGTGCCAGCTCACCATCGGACAGGGACACTGAAGCTTTCTTT. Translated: CASSPSDRDTEAFF.

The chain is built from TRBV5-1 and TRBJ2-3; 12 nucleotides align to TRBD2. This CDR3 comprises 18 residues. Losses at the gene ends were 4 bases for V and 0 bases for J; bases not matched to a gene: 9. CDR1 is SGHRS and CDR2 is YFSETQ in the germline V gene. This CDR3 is CASSMRLAGETSTDTQYF. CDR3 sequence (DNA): TGCGCCAGCAGCATGAGACTAGCGGGGGAGACTAGCACAGATACGCAGTATTTT. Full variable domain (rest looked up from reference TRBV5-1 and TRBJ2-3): KAGVTQTPRYLIKTRGQQVTLSCSPISGHRSVSWYQQTPGQGLQFLFEYFSETQRNKGNFPGRFSGRQFSNSRSEMNVSTLELGDSALYLCASSMRLAGETSTDTQYFGPGTRLTVL.

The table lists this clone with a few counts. CDR3 nucleotide sequence: TGTGCCAGCAGTTACGTTGGGGGGCAGCCCCAGCATTTT. As protein: CASSYVGGQPQHF. J is TRBJ1-5 and V is TRBV6-5; D might be TRBD1 (5 bases). V was trimmed by 2 bases and J by 7 bases, leaving 9 bases between them. The germline V gene encodes CDR1 MNHEY and CDR2 SVGAGI. This CDR3 region has 13 residues.

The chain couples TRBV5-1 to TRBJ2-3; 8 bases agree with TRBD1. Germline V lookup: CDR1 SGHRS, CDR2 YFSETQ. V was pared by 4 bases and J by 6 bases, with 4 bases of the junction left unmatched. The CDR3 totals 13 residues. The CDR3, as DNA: TGCGCCAGCAGCAAGGGACAGGCTGATACGCAGTATTTT. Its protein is CASSKGQADTQYF.

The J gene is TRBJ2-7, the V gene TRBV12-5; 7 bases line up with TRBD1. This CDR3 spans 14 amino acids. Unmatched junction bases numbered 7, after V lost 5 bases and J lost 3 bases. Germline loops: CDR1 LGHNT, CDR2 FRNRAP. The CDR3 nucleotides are TGTGCTAGTGGTAAGACAGGGAACTACTACGAGCAGTACTTC. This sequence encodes CASGKTGNYYEQYF.

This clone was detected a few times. CDR3 sequence reads: CASSPGTGENTGELFF. In nucleotides, the CDR3 is TGTGCCAGCAGCCCCGGGACAGGAGAAAACACCGGGGAGCTGTTTTTT. The gene calls are TRBV11-2 and TRBJ2-2; 8 bases agree with TRBD1. Germline loops: CDR1 SGHAT, CDR2 FQNNGV. Germline trimming cut 5 bases from V and 2 bases from J; bases unmatched to any gene: 7. The CDR3 is made up of 16 amino acids.

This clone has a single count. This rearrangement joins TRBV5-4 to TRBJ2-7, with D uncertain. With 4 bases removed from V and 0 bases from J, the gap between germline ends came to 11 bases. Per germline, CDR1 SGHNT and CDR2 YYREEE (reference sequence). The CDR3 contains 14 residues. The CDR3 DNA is TGTGCCAGCAGCCGTACAGAGAGCTCCTACGAGCAGTACTTC. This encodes CASSRTESSYEQYF.

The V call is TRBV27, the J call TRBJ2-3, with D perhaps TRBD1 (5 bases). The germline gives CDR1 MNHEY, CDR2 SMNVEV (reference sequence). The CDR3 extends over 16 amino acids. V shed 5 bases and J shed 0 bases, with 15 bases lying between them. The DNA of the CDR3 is TGTGCCAGCAGTCTGCAGGGCCTCTTTAGCACAGATACGCAGTATTTT. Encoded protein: CASSLQGLFSTDTQYF.

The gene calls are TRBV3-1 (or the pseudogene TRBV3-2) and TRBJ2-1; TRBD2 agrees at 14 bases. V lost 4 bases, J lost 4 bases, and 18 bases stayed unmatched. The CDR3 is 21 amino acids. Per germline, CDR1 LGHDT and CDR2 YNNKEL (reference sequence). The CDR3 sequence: CASSPSRLAGGPPNPYNEQFF. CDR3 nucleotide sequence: TGTGCCAGCAGCCCTTCGAGACTAGCGGGGGGGCCCCCCAACCCTTACAATGAGCAGTTCTTC.

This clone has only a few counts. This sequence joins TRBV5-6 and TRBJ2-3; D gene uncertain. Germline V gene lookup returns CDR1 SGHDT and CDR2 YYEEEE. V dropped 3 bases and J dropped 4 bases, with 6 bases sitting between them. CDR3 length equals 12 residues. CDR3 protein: CASSSVSDTQYF. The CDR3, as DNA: TGTGCCAGCAGCTCGGTATCAGATACGCAGTATTTT.

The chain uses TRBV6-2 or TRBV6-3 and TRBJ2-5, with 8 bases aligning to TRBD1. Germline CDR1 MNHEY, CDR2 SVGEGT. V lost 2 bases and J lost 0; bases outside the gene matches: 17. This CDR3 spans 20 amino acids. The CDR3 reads CASSYVGSGQVVAYQETQYF. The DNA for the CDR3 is TGTGCCAGCAGTTACGTAGGCTCGGGACAGGTCGTCGCGTACCAAGAGACCCAGTACTTC.

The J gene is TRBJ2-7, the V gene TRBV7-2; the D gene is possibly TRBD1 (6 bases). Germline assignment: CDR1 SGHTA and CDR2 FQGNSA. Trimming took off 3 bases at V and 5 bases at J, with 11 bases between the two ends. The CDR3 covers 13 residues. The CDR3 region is CASSLQGSDEQYF. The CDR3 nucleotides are TGTGCCAGCAGCTTGCAGGGGTCGGACGAGCAGTACTTC.

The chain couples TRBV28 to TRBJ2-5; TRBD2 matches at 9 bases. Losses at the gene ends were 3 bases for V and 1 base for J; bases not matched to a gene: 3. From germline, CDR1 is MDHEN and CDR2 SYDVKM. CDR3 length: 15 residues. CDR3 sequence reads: CASSLASGAQETQYF. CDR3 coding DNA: TGTGCCAGCAGTTTGGCTAGCGGGGCCCAAGAGACCCAGTACTTC.